This T cell receptor beta chain was recovered during a study of blood T cell repertoires in COVID-19. In terms of age and location, participants ranged from roughly 18 to 95 years and lived in about 25 US areas. Assignments of participants to cohorts depended upon their own reported clinical history. The authors' processing: Amplification of reference gene primers was used by the study to estimate nucleated cell counts. Clones were read by immunoSEQ multiplex PCR, and TCRdb kept only the in-frame ones, dropping some. V, J and clone size are those of that table, while D and trimming were read from the DNA. Here the sample spans some 530,000 clones, less than 90% being singletons. This clone came up once. This clonotype was obtained from a woman aged 60 to 75 who had recovered from COVID-19. The sequenced sample consisted of PBMCs or T cells enriched from blood (not recorded which).

CDR3 sequence (DNA): TGCGCCAGCAGCTTGGGACAGGCTGGAGGAAACACCATATATTTT. Amino acid sequence: CASSLGQAGGNTIYF. This chain uses TRBV5-1 with TRBJ1-3; TRBD1 is a possible D gene (6 bases). From germline, CDR1 is SGHRS and CDR2 YFSETQ. CDR3 length: 15 residues. V gave up 0 bases and J gave up 4 bases, with 11 bases separating them.